This T cell receptor (beta chain) is drawn from a study of blood T cells in healthy people across ages. A J-beta primer mix and a sample-barcoded 5' primer were used in a second PCR of roughly 6 to 11 cycles. Carrying 12 random nucleotides, a template-switch adaptor labeled each individual cDNA molecule. Each sample yielded at least 2.5 million CDR3-containing paired-end reads. TCRdb re-analysed the 5' RACE reads in MiXCR, keeping a single row per CDR3 protein. The top ten clones hold 3% to 4% of a sample with 550,000 to 750,000 distinct CDR3 sequences, under 25% of them seen once. The V and J ends lost 2 bases and 0 bases, in that order; junction bases with no gene match: 4. Germline CDR1 SQVTM, CDR2 ANQGSEA. This CDR3 has 14 amino acids. About this clonotype itself: The antigen remains undetermined.

The study, taken as a whole, reports: Diversity of TCR beta per million T cells declined in a roughly linear way with age. When one million T cells were used, diversity estimates were thought to be underestimates.

The chain is built from TRBV29-1 and TRBJ2-7, with 7 bases aligning to TRBD2. Sample: blood. The receptor comes from an older man in good health. CDR3 amino acids: CSVESSGSSYEQYF. The CDR3 bases are TGCAGCGTTGAATCTAGCGGTAGCTCCTACGAGCAGTACTTC.